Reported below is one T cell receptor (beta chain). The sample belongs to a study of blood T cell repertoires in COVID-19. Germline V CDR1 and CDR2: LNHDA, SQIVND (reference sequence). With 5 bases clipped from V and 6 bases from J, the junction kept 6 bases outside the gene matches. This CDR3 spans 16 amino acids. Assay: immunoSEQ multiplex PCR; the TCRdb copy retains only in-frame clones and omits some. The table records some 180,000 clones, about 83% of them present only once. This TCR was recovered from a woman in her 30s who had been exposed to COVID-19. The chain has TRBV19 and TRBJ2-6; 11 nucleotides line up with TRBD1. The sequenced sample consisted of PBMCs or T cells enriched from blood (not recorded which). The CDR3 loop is CASSSKDRGLANVLTF. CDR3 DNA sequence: TGTGCCAGTAGTTCCAAGGACAGGGGGCTGGCCAACGTCCTGACTTTC. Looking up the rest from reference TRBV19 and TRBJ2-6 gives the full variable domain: DGGITQSPKYLFRKEGQNVTLSCEQNLNHDAMYWYRQDPGQGLRLIYYSQIVNDFQKGDIAEGYSVSREKKESFPLTVTSAQKNPTAFYLCASSSKDRGLANVLTFGAGSRLTVL.